This entry lists 19 T cell receptor beta chains sequenced from one sample in a study of CD8 T cells in ankylosing spondylitis. TCRdb re-called the 5' RACE reads through MiXCR, storing one row per CDR3 protein. Of 220,000 or so distinct CDR3 sequences in the sample, under 12% are singletons; the top ten hold about a fifth. The sequencing input was blood, either unsorted or a sorted T cell fraction (not recorded which). The source of these receptors is a male donor with ankylosing spondylitis or in good health (not recorded which).

Ten or more counts support this clonotype. The V and J genes are TRBV5-1 and TRBJ1-2; 9 bases line up with TRBD1. The CDR3 totals 15 residues. V lost 4 bases, J lost 8 bases, and 12 bases stayed unmatched. From germline, CDR1 is SGHRS and CDR2 YFSETQ. The CDR3 is CASSQSRQGVEGYTF. The CDR3 DNA sequence: TGCGCCAGCAGCCAAAGCCGACAGGGGGTGGAAGGCTACACCTTC.

The chain employs TRBV12-3 or TRBV12-4 and TRBJ2-5; D remains ambiguous. This CDR3 has 14 amino acids. V shed 1 base and J shed 3 bases, with 9 bases lying between them. CDR3 protein: CASSLVTRKETQYF. The DNA for the CDR3 is TGTGCCAGCAGTTTAGTTACAAGAAAAGAGACCCAGTACTTC.

This chain joins TRBV3-1 and TRBJ1-1; no clear D. Germline CDR1 is LGHDT and CDR2 is YNNKEL (reference sequence). Trimming took 2 bases from V and 0 from J, leaving 4 bases between them. This CDR3 region has 13 residues. Here the CDR3 reads CASSQRVNTEAFF. DNA for the CDR3: TGTGCCAGCAGCCAAAGAGTGAACACTGAAGCTTTCTTT.

In its sample, this clonotype was seen a few times. The V and J genes are TRBV20-1 and TRBJ2-7; 8 bases are a match to TRBD1. The germline V gene has CDR1 DFQATT and CDR2 SNEGSKA (reference sequence). V gave up 3 bases and J gave up 6 bases; unmatched junction bases: 10. The CDR3 contains 14 residues. DNA for the CDR3: TGCAGTGCTAGTCCCGAAGACAGGGGTGGCGAGCAGTACTTC. Amino acids: CSASPEDRGGEQYF.

This clonotype was picked up many times. The V gene is TRBV5-1, the J gene TRBJ2-3; D is perhaps TRBD2 (6 bases). The length of the CDR3 is 17 residues. With 6 bases removed from V and 1 base from J, the gap between germline ends came to 21 bases. Looked up from germline, CDR1 is SGHRS and CDR2 is YFSETQ. The CDR3 nucleotides are TGCGCCAGCATCCTCATGGCGGGCGGGGACGGCACAGATACGCAGTATTTT. Its translation: CASILMAGGDGTDTQYF. Filled out from reference TRBV5-1 and TRBJ2-3, the complete variable domain reads KAGVTQTPRYLIKTRGQQVTLSCSPISGHRSVSWYQQTPGQGLQFLFEYFSETQRNKGNFPGRFSGRQFSNSRSEMNVSTLELGDSALYLCASILMAGGDGTDTQYFGPGTRLTVL.

This clonotype was seen repeatedly, ten times or more. This chain connects TRBV15 to TRBJ1-5; D is unclear. Germline V gene sequence: CDR1 LNHNV, CDR2 YYDKDF (reference sequence). This CDR3 contains 15 residues. The V and J ends lost 1 base and 10 bases respectively, with 17 bases between them. In DNA form, the CDR3 reads TGTGCCACCAGCAGAGGAGGACGCGGTGTCTCTCCCCAGCATTTT. This translates into CATSRGGRGVSPQHF. Filled out from reference TRBV15 and TRBJ1-5, the complete variable domain reads DAMVIQNPRYQVTQFGKPVTLSCSQTLNHNVMYWYQQKSSQAPKLLFHYYDKDFNNEADTPDNFQSRRPNTSFCFLDIRSPGLGDTAMYLCATSRGGRGVSPQHFGDGTRLSIL.

Ten or more counts support this clonotype. The chain couples TRBV7-2 to TRBJ1-5, with D unresolved. CDR1 is SGHTA, CDR2 FQGNSA, per germline. This CDR3 comprises 14 residues. Between the trimmed V and J ends, which lost 7 bases and 3 bases, there was a span of 13 bases. CDR3 sequence: CASTLGSSNQPQHF. The CDR3 nucleotides read TGTGCCAGCACTTTGGGGAGCTCCAATCAGCCCCAGCATTTT.

This chain joins TRBV14 and TRBJ2-1, with D tentatively TRBD1 (6 bases). In germline, CDR1 is SGHDN, CDR2 FVKESK. Trimming pared 6 bases from V and 1 base from J, leaving 22 bases between. The CDR3 spans 18 residues. This chain's CDR3 is CASSLDSYKPKSYNEQFF. The DNA for the CDR3 is TGTGCCAGCAGTCTGGACAGTTACAAACCAAAATCCTACAATGAGCAGTTCTTC.

This clonotype came up many times. The chain joins TRBV20-1 to TRBJ2-3; 16 positions match TRBD2. The CDR3 spans 16 residues. Germline loops: CDR1 DFQATT, CDR2 SNEGSKA (reference sequence). Losses at the gene ends were 3 bases for V and 3 bases for J; bases not matched to a gene: 3. CDR3 region: CSARGLAGGPTDTQYF. The CDR3 DNA follows: TGCAGTGCTAGGGGACTAGCGGGGGGGCCTACAGATACGCAGTATTTT.

This clonotype has a count of ten or more. DNA for the CDR3: TGTGCCAGCAGCCTTAATAGCGGGTTGTACACAGATACGCAGTATTTT. Its translation is CASSLNSGLYTDTQYF. The chain is built from TRBV7-2 and TRBJ2-3, with 7 bases fitting TRBD2. This CDR3 contains 16 residues. V dropped 5 bases and J dropped 2; count of bases not matched to a gene: 10. Germline values: CDR1 SGHTA, CDR2 FQGNSA.

The table lists this clonotype with many counts. The chain joins TRBV7-2 to TRBJ2-3; 13 bases are shared with TRBD2. The CDR3 has 15 amino acids. The germline gives CDR1 SGHTA, CDR2 FQGNSA. The junction had 2 bases not matched to a gene; V was cut back by 2 bases and J by 6 bases. CDR3 loop: CASSLTTSGGDTQYF. CDR3 coding DNA: TGTGCCAGCAGCTTAACGACTAGCGGGGGGGATACGCAGTATTTT.

Many counts were recorded for this clonotype. This sequence joins TRBV20-1 and TRBJ2-7; 8 bases are shared with TRBD2. Germline V CDR1 and CDR2: DFQATT, SNEGSKA (reference sequence). The CDR3 extends over 14 amino acids. Trimming removed 6 bases from V and 0 bases from J; junction bases left unmatched: 7. The CDR3 spells CSANSGVSSYEQYF. CDR3 nucleotides: TGCAGTGCCAATAGCGGGGTTAGCTCCTACGAGCAGTACTTC.

This clonotype was observed at least ten times. This chain joins TRBV5-1 and TRBJ2-7, with D maybe TRBD1 (7 bases). The V and J ends lost 4 bases and 0 bases respectively, with 17 bases between them. CDR3 length: 16 amino acids. Germline CDR1 is SGHRS and CDR2 is YFSETQ. DNA of the CDR3: TGCGCCAGCAGCCCGGAGGGACAGAAGAGCTCCTACGAGCAGTACTTC. Its protein product is CASSPEGQKSSYEQYF. Full variable domain (missing parts from reference TRBV5-1 and TRBJ2-7): KAGVTQTPRYLIKTRGQQVTLSCSPISGHRSVSWYQQTPGQGLQFLFEYFSETQRNKGNFPGRFSGRQFSNSRSEMNVSTLELGDSALYLCASSPEGQKSSYEQYFGPGTRLTVT.

This clonotype was observed at least ten times. J is TRBJ2-5 and V is TRBV3-1; the D gene is possibly TRBD2 (6 bases). Germline V CDR1 and CDR2: LGHDT, YNNKEL (reference sequence). V lost 3 bases, J lost 2 bases, and 16 bases lay in between. There are 16 residues in the CDR3. The CDR3 region is CASSQVKGLSQETQYF. The CDR3 DNA reads as TGTGCCAGCAGCCAGGTTAAGGGACTGTCACAAGAGACCCAGTACTTC.

This clonotype was recorded a few times. This chain joins TRBV28 and TRBJ2-5, with D perhaps matching TRBD1 (5 bases). There are 15 residues in the CDR3. Trimming removed 2 bases from V and 1 base from J, with 11 bases in between. Germline V gene data show CDR1 as MDHEN and CDR2 as SYDVKM. CDR3 protein: CASSLATVFQETQYF. CDR3 in DNA: TGTGCCAGCAGTTTAGCGACAGTATTCCAAGAGACCCAGTACTTC. Looking up the rest from reference TRBV28 and TRBJ2-5 gives the full variable domain: DVKVTQSSRYLVKRTGEKVFLECVQDMDHENMFWYRQDPGLGLRLIYFSYDVKMKEKGDIPEGYSVSREKKERFSLILESASTNQTSMYLCASSLATVFQETQYFGPGTRLLVL.

This clonotype was counted between two and nine times. The chain couples TRBV7-9 to TRBJ1-4; 7 bases match TRBD1. Losses at the gene ends were 2 bases for V and 8 bases for J; bases not matched to a gene: 2. This CDR3 is 13 amino acids long. Germline values: CDR1 SEHNR, CDR2 FQNEAQ (reference sequence). The chain's CDR3 is CASSLKGAEKLFF. As DNA, the CDR3 is TGTGCCAGCAGCTTAAAGGGGGCGGAAAAACTGTTTTTT.

The V and J genes are TRBV20-1 and TRBJ2-1; TRBD2 aligns across 9 bases. V lost 7 bases and J lost 4; bases outside the gene matches: 14. CDR3 length: 16 amino acids. In germline, CDR1 is DFQATT, CDR2 SNEGSKA (reference sequence). DNA of the CDR3: TGCAGTGTCTGGGGGGGAGCGGGGGGTACATACAATGAGCAGTTCTTC. Protein sequence: CSVWGGAGGTYNEQFF.

This clonotype came up many times. This chain joins TRBV20-1 and TRBJ2-1; unclear D gene. This CDR3 spans 17 amino acids. V was pared by 3 bases and J by 0 bases, with 18 bases between. The germline gives CDR1 DFQATT, CDR2 SNEGSKA (reference sequence). CDR3 protein: CSASLRSSDFSYNEQFF. CDR3 nucleotides: TGCAGTGCTAGTTTAAGGAGCAGCGACTTCTCCTACAATGAGCAGTTCTTC.

Many counts were recorded for this clonotype. The chain employs TRBV10-3 and TRBJ2-3; unclear D gene. V was clipped by 4 bases and J by 5 bases, with 7 bases between them. Germline loops: CDR1 ENHRY, CDR2 SYGVKD. The CDR3 runs 12 residues. CDR3 residues: CAISASEDTQYF. Written as DNA, the CDR3 is TGTGCCATCAGTGCCTCAGAAGATACGCAGTATTTT.